The 28 T cell receptor beta chains given below trace back to one sample, sequenced in a study of T cell responses to AZD1222 COVID-19 vaccine. Sequencing used immunoSEQ multiplex PCR; TCRdb keeps in-frame clones, though not all of them. This sample carries about 91,000 clones, about 93% of them seen once, and the ten largest clones take about 3.4%. Specimen: peripheral blood, collected 28 days after the second AZD1222 dose. These receptors originate from an adult who received the AZD1222 COVID-19 vaccine.

This clone was observed a handful of times. The CDR3, as DNA: TGTGCCAGCAGTGAAAATGCAGAAGAAAATACATATGGCTACACCTTC. Its protein product is CASSENAEENTYGYTF. The chain is built from TRBV2 and TRBJ1-2; no definite D call. Trimming took 2 bases from V and 5 from J, leaving 18 bases between them. The CDR3 covers 16 residues. Germline loops: CDR1 SNHLY, CDR2 FYNNEI.

This clone appeared a single time. The chain recombines TRBV6-5 with TRBJ1-5; 8 nucleotides match TRBD1. Unmatched junction bases numbered 5, after V lost 6 bases and J lost 4 bases. Germline lookup yields CDR1 MNHEY and CDR2 SVGAGI. The CDR3 extends over 14 amino acids. The CDR3 here is CASSPDRDNQPQHF. In nucleotides, the CDR3 is TGTGCCAGCAGCCCGGACAGGGATAATCAGCCCCAGCATTTT.

The J gene is TRBJ1-1, the V gene TRBV29-1; D is uncertain. This CDR3 region has 11 residues. Germline V CDR1 and CDR2: SQVTM, ANQGSEA. V was cut by 8 bases and J by 0 bases, with 7 bases left in between. The CDR3 sequence: CSSTLNTEAFF. CDR3 sequence (DNA): TGCAGCAGTACCTTGAACACTGAAGCTTTCTTT.

This clone was seen a handful of times. The chain combines TRBV19 with TRBJ1-2, with D perhaps matching TRBD1 (6 bases). Looked up from germline, CDR1 is LNHDA and CDR2 is SQIVND (reference sequence). The CDR3 sequence is 13 residues long. V lost 3 bases to trimming and J lost 2 bases, with 7 bases between them. The CDR3 sequence: CASSIDRNYGYTF. Here the CDR3 DNA reads TGTGCCAGTAGTATCGACAGGAACTATGGCTACACCTTC.

The chain has TRBV5-5 and TRBJ2-7; 8 bases align to TRBD1. V lost 1 base and J lost 6; bases outside the gene matches: 9. The CDR3 has 15 residues. CDR1 SGHKS and CDR2 YYEKEE come from the germline V gene (reference sequence). The CDR3 DNA is TGTGCCAGCAGCTTGCGTGCAGGGGGCTCGGGCGAGCAGTACTTC. Encoded protein: CASSLRAGGSGEQYF.

The gene calls are TRBV25-1 and TRBJ1-6; no clear D gene. CDR1 MGHDK and CDR2 SYGVNS come from the germline V gene. Trimming left V 4 bases short and J 0 bases short, with 10 bases between. The CDR3 contains 16 residues. CDR3 sequence: CASSASGSSYNSPLHF. CDR3 DNA sequence: TGTGCCAGCAGTGCCTCTGGGAGCTCCTATAATTCACCCCTCCACTTT. The full variable domain, with the rest looked up from reference TRBV25-1 and TRBJ1-6, is EADIYQTPRYLVIGTGKKITLECSQTMGHDKMYWYQQDPGMELHLIHYSYGVNSTEKGDLSSESTVSRIRTEHFPLTLESARPSHTSQYLCASSASGSSYNSPLHFGNGTRLTVT.

The V gene is TRBV5-8, the J gene TRBJ1-1; D not certain. V was trimmed by 5 bases and J by 0 bases, leaving 8 bases between them. The CDR3 totals 13 residues. From germline, CDR1 is SGHTS and CDR2 YDEGEE. The CDR3 DNA reads TGTGCCAGCAGTCCTGAGATGAACACTGAAGCTTTCTTT. The encoded protein is CASSPEMNTEAFF.

The chain carries TRBV19 and TRBJ1-1, with D possibly matching TRBD1 (5 bases). The V end lost 3 bases, the J end lost 5 bases, and 19 bases lay between the germline ends. The CDR3 covers 16 residues. CDR1 and CDR2 from the germline V gene are LNHDA and SQIVND (reference sequence). The CDR3 protein is CASSIFAQGGSTEAFF. As DNA, the CDR3 is TGTGCCAGTAGTATCTTCGCTCAGGGTGGTTCAACTGAAGCTTTCTTT.

The chain joins TRBV2 to TRBJ1-1, with D possibly being TRBD1 (6 bases). This CDR3 has 10 amino acids. Germline CDR1 and CDR2: SNHLY and FYNNEI. Trimming shortened V by 6 bases and J by 7 bases, and 6 bases separated the two germline ends. The DNA of the CDR3 is TGTGCCAGCAGGGACAGTGAAGCTTTCTTT. Translating gives CASRDSEAFF.

This chain joins TRBV18 and TRBJ2-5; 8 nucleotides match TRBD1. In germline, CDR1 is KGHSH, CDR2 LQKENI. This CDR3 comprises 15 residues. Losses at the gene ends were 2 bases for V and 5 bases for J; bases not matched to a gene: 7. CDR3 loop: CASSPSQGVRETQYF. CDR3 DNA: TGTGCCAGCTCACCATCACAGGGGGTGCGGGAGACCCAGTACTTC. Variable domain in full (rest from reference TRBV18 and TRBJ2-5): NAGVMQNPRHLVRRRGQEARLRCSPMKGHSHVYWYRQLPEEGLKFMVYLQKENIIDESGMPKERFSAEFPKEGPSILRIQQVVRGDSAAYFCASSPSQGVRETQYFGPGTRLLVL.

V is TRBV7-9 and J is TRBJ1-6; TRBD1 agrees at 7 bases. The CDR3 loop spans 16 amino acids. From germline, CDR1 is SEHNR and CDR2 FQNEAQ (reference sequence). The junction had 12 bases not matched to a gene; V was cut back by 6 bases and J by 7 bases. The CDR3 loop is CASSKDLTGNNSPLHF. The CDR3 bases are TGTGCCAGCAGTAAGGACTTGACAGGGAACAATTCACCCCTCCACTTT.

Only a few counts were recorded for this clone. The chain carries TRBV5-1 and TRBJ1-1; 8 nucleotides line up with TRBD1. The CDR3 has 15 residues. After removal of 0 bases from V and 2 bases from J, the junction contained 3 bases not matched to a gene. The V gene's germline CDR1 is SGHRS and CDR2 YFSETQ. The DNA for the CDR3 is TGCGCCAGCAGCTTGGGGACAGGGTTTAACACTGAAGCTTTCTTT. This translates into CASSLGTGFNTEAFF.

The CDR3 sequence is CASTSLGDTQYF. The DNA of the CDR3 is TGTGCCAGCACCAGCCTGGGAGATACGCAGTATTTT. This chain links TRBV25-1 with TRBJ2-3, with no clear D. This CDR3 region has 12 residues. V was trimmed by 7 bases and J by 5 bases, leaving 10 bases between them. Germline V gene data show CDR1 as MGHDK and CDR2 as SYGVNS.

A few counts support this clone. This chain uses TRBV7-2 with TRBJ2-5, with 7 bases fitting TRBD1. The CDR3 is 16 residues long. In germline, CDR1 is SGHTA, CDR2 FQGNSA. Trimming at V came to 5 bases and at J to 4 bases, leaving 13 bases not matched to a gene. CDR3 amino acids: CASSPNPQGVRETQYF. The CDR3 DNA follows: TGTGCCAGCAGCCCAAACCCCCAGGGGGTGAGAGAGACCCAGTACTTC.

The chain uses TRBV6-5 and TRBJ1-5; no clear D gene. Trimming took off 7 bases at V and 4 bases at J, with 17 bases between the two ends. CDR1 and CDR2 from the germline V gene are MNHEY and SVGAGI. The CDR3 extends over 15 amino acids. The CDR3 nucleotides are TGTGCCAGCAAAACTCTCAGAAACCCAAATCAGCCCCAGCATTTT. Amino acid sequence: CASKTLRNPNQPQHF.

This chain joins TRBV2 and TRBJ1-2; no definite D call. The CDR3 covers 12 residues. Trimming removed 4 bases from V and 8 bases from J, with 11 bases in between. Germline CDR1 is SNHLY and CDR2 is FYNNEI. The CDR3 region has the DNA TGTGCCAGCAGTGTTGGCTGGACCGGCTACACCTTC. Protein product: CASSVGWTGYTF.

The chain joins TRBV7-2 to TRBJ2-3, with D possibly matching TRBD1 (6 bases). Deletions cut 5 bases from V and 9 bases from J, with 18 bases between. Germline CDR1 SGHTA, CDR2 FQGNSA. CDR3 size: 14 residues. In DNA, the CDR3 is TGTGCCAGCAGCATAAATCAGGGGTCGGGGACGCAGTATTTT. It specifies CASSINQGSGTQYF.

The chain has TRBV5-6 and TRBJ1-4, with 10 positions matching TRBD1. After removal of 4 bases from V and 6 bases from J, the junction contained 9 bases not matched to a gene. There are 16 residues in the CDR3. Germline-derived CDR1 and CDR2 are SGHDT and YYEEEE. The CDR3 loop reads CASSHLPGTGDEKLFF. The CDR3 DNA follows: TGTGCCAGCAGCCACCTCCCCGGGACAGGGGATGAAAAACTGTTTTTT. Filled out from reference TRBV5-6 and TRBJ1-4, the complete variable domain reads DAGVTQSPTHLIKTRGQQVTLRCSPKSGHDTVSWYQQALGQGPQFIFQYYEEEERQRGNFPDRFSGHQFPNYSSELNVNALLLGDSALYLCASSHLPGTGDEKLFFGSGTQLSVL.

The chain employs TRBV6-2 or TRBV6-3 and TRBJ2-7; no firm D call. The CDR3 contains 16 residues. V dropped 3 bases and J dropped 3 bases, with 18 bases sitting between them. Germline CDR1 MNHEY, CDR2 SVGEGT. The CDR3, as DNA: TGTGCCAGCAGTTATGGGCTTGCAGTGCAGCTCTACGAGCAGTACTTC. This gives the protein CASSYGLAVQLYEQYF.

The V call is TRBV6-5, the J call TRBJ2-2, with TRBD1 identical over 8 bases. CDR3 length: 14 amino acids. Germline assignment: CDR1 MNHEY and CDR2 SVGAGI. V dropped 11 bases and J dropped 5; count of bases not matched to a gene: 10. The CDR3 spells CAGIPGGETGELFF. In DNA form, the CDR3 reads TGTGCCGGTATACCAGGGGGCGAGACCGGGGAGCTGTTTTTT.

A single count supports this clone. The chain joins TRBV7-8 to TRBJ2-4; 16 nucleotides match TRBD2. Germline V gene data show CDR1 as SGHVS and CDR2 as FQNEAQ. V gave up 5 bases and J gave up 1 base; unmatched junction bases: 11. The CDR3 spans 20 residues. DNA for the CDR3: TGTGCCAGCAGCCCATCGACGGGACTAGCGGGGGGGCCGGCCAAAAACATTCAGTACTTC. Amino acid sequence: CASSPSTGLAGGPAKNIQYF.

This chain joins TRBV19 and TRBJ1-3, with unresolved D. The CDR3 extends over 15 amino acids. Trimming removed 0 bases from V and 4 bases from J, with 10 bases in between. Germline assignment: CDR1 LNHDA and CDR2 SQIVND (reference sequence). CDR3 sequence reads: CASSIDQRSGNTIYF. CDR3 nucleotides: TGTGCCAGTAGTATAGATCAACGCTCCGGAAACACCATATATTTT. Combining the CDR3 with reference TRBV19 and TRBJ1-3 gives the whole variable domain DGGITQSPKYLFRKEGQNVTLSCEQNLNHDAMYWYRQDPGQGLRLIYYSQIVNDFQKGDIAEGYSVSREKKESFPLTVTSAQKNPTAFYLCASSIDQRSGNTIYFGEGSWLTVV.

The CDR3 sequence is CASSLGSTGELFF. DNA for the CDR3: TGTGCCAGCAGCTTAGGCAGCACCGGGGAGCTGTTTTTT. The rearrangement links TRBV7-9 to TRBJ2-2; D is unresolved. Per the germline V gene, CDR1 is SEHNR and CDR2 is FQNEAQ (reference sequence). Trimming took off 1 base at V and 4 bases at J, with 4 bases between the two ends. This CDR3 has 13 amino acids.

The J gene is TRBJ1-4, the V gene TRBV19; D call uncertain. CDR1 is LNHDA and CDR2 is SQIVND in the germline V gene (reference sequence). This CDR3 is 13 amino acids long. Between the trimmed V and J ends, which lost 9 bases and 0 bases, there was a span of 8 bases. The CDR3 DNA reads TGTGCCAGACAGTCGGCAACTAATGAAAAACTGTTTTTT. Translated: CARQSATNEKLFF.

The CDR3 region has the DNA TGCAGCGCATCTGGGGGGTCTTGGGGTGAAGCTTTCTTT. Translating gives CSASGGSWGEAFF. The chain has TRBV29-1 and TRBJ1-1; D perhaps matches TRBD1 (5 bases). Germline CDR1 is SQVTM and CDR2 is ANQGSEA. This CDR3 region has 13 residues. V lost 7 bases to trimming and J lost 7 bases, with 19 bases between them.

The V gene is TRBV3-1 (or the pseudogene TRBV3-2), the J gene TRBJ2-2, with TRBD1 identical over 10 bases. The ends lost 2 bases at V and 0 bases at J; junction bases unmatched: 6. Germline loops: CDR1 LGHDT, CDR2 YNNKEL (reference sequence). The CDR3 consists of 18 residues. This CDR3 is CASSQKKTGGPNTGELFF. The CDR3 coding sequence is TGTGCCAGCAGCCAAAAAAAGACAGGGGGCCCGAACACCGGGGAGCTGTTTTTT.

The rearrangement joins TRBV7-2 to TRBJ2-5, with TRBD2 matching 13 bases. The CDR3 is made up of 16 amino acids. Germline CDR1 reads SGHTA; CDR2 reads FQGNSA. V trimming: 1 base; J trimming: 3 bases; junction bases outside the gene matches: 2. CDR3 sequence: CASSLGGTSGEETQYF. The CDR3 DNA reads as TGTGCCAGCAGCTTAGGGGGGACTAGCGGGGAAGAGACCCAGTACTTC.

The V and J genes are TRBV28 and TRBJ1-6; maybe TRBD1 (5 bases). The V and J ends lost 7 bases and 6 bases respectively, with 22 bases between them. CDR1 and CDR2 (germline): MDHEN, SYDVKM. CDR3 length equals 17 residues. CDR3 sequence (DNA): TGTGCCAGCAACCCCCCGGGGCCTTCGGGTTCTAATTCACCCCTCCACTTT. It yields the protein CASNPPGPSGSNSPLHF.